Listed below are T cell receptor beta chains from one sample, sequenced in a study of blood T cells in healthy people across ages. TCRdb itself ran the 5' RACE reads through MiXCR, one entry per CDR3 protein. The data contain about 970,000 distinct CDR3 sequences, roughly 51% of them singletons. The specimen was blood. These receptors were collected from a woman between 55 and 75 years old in good health. The CDR3 runs from the conserved cysteine through the conserved F or W. The D gene is left open where the match is weak. Where a row states a size, it is once, few, many or the class of an expanded clone; other rows omit it.

j_call d_call clone_size v_call cdr3_nt cdr3_aa
TRBJ2-1 - - TRBV5-1 TGCGCCAGCAGCCCTTTAAGAGGGAGGTACAATGAGCAGTTCTTC CASSPLRGRYNEQFF
TRBJ2-7 - - TRBV6-6 TGTGCCAGCAGTTACTCGGCAGGGATCGACTACGAGCAGTACTTC CASSYSAGIDYEQYF
TRBJ1-4 - - TRBV9 TGTGCCAGCAGCGTAGGAACAGGAGGAAATGAAAAACTGTTTTTT CASSVGTGGNEKLFF
TRBJ2-7 TRBD2 - TRBV29-1 TGCAGCGTTGAAGGGGAGGGAATGTACGAGCAGTACTTC CSVEGEGMYEQYF
TRBJ1-2 TRBD1 - TRBV7-2 TGTGCCAGCAGCTTAGGGGGGACAGTCTATGGCTACACCTTC CASSLGGTVYGYTF
TRBJ1-5 TRBD1 - TRBV20-1 TGCAGTGCTGGGGGACAGGGAAATCAGCCCCAGCATTTT CSAGGQGNQPQHF
TRBJ1-2 TRBD1 once TRBV29-1 TGCAGCGTTGGGGGACAGGGAGGCTACACCTTC CSVGGQGGYTF
TRBJ1-1 - - TRBV18 TGTGCCAGCTCACCAGGGCGAGGCACTGAAGCTTTCTTT CASSPGRGTEAFF
TRBJ2-4 - - TRBV20-1 TGCAGTGCTTCAGACAGGGCCAAAAACATTCAGTACTTC CSASDRAKNIQYF
TRBJ2-1 - once TRBV25-1 TGTGCCAGCAGTGAATATTCCCGCTACAATGAGCAGTTCTTC CASSEYSRYNEQFF
TRBJ2-1 - - TRBV6-5 TGTGCCAGCAGTTACTCCCACTTACCTCCCAATGAGCAGTTCTTC CASSYSHLPPNEQFF
TRBJ1-1 TRBD1 - TRBV12-3/TRBV12-4 TGTGCCAGCAGTCTGTATGGGACAGGGGGCAGGGATCTTGAAGCTTTCTTT CASSLYGTGGRDLEAFF
TRBJ2-1 TRBD2 - TRBV6-5 TGTGCCAGCGCTCTAGCGGCCGGCCATGAGCAGTTCTTC CASALAAGHEQFF
TRBJ2-3 TRBD2 few TRBV18 TGTGCCAGCTCACCAGAAGCGGGACTGGGAGATACGCAGTATTTT CASSPEAGLGDTQYF
TRBJ1-5 - - TRBV24-1 TGTGCCACCAGTGCCAGGGAAGGTCCAAATCAGCCCCAGCATTTT CATSAREGPNQPQHF
TRBJ2-1 TRBD1 - TRBV5-1 TGCGCCAGCAGGGGGGTCGGGACAGGGATCCTGAGTTCTTCGTACAATGAGCAGTTCTTC CASRGVGTGILSSSYNEQFF
TRBJ2-7 - once TRBV27 TGTGCCAGCAGTGTAAGAGCGGAGGGGGACGAGCAGTACTTC CASSVRAEGDEQYF
TRBJ2-1 - - TRBV7-2 TGTGCCAGCAGCTTAGACGGCAGGGGGGATGAGCAGTTCTTC CASSLDGRGDEQFF
TRBJ2-6 TRBD1 - TRBV20-1 TGCAGTGCTAGAGAGGGACAGGGGGGGACAAGCTCTGGGGCCAACGTCCTGACTTTC CSAREGQGGTSSGANVLTF
TRBJ2-1 TRBD1 - TRBV7-9 TGTGCCAGCAGCGGACAGGGGGGCGGTGAGCAGTTCTTC CASSGQGGGEQFF
TRBJ2-5 - - TRBV29-1 TGCAGCGGGTGGGAGCAGTACTTC CSGWEQYF
TRBJ2-1 TRBD2 - TRBV7-2 TGTGCCAGCAGCTTAGCCCTCGGGAGGGCTTTCAATGAGCAGTTCTTC CASSLALGRAFNEQFF
TRBJ2-3 - - TRBV2 TGTGCCAGCAGGAACGGAGGGGCCACAGATACGCAGTATTTT CASRNGGATDTQYF
TRBJ2-7 TRBD1 few TRBV15 TGTGCCACCAGCAATCGGACAGGGGTCCGTTCCCTCTCCTACGAGCAGTACTTC CATSNRTGVRSLSYEQYF
TRBJ2-4 - few TRBV20-1 TGCAGTGCCCCTGAACCCAGGGGCCCAGTTGGCAAAAACATTCAGTACTTC CSAPEPRGPVGKNIQYF
TRBJ2-5 TRBD1 few TRBV27 TGTGCCAGCAGTCTCACCCCCGGGACAGGGAAAGAGACCCAGTACTTC CASSLTPGTGKETQYF
TRBJ2-4 - - TRBV27 TGTGCCAGCAGTTCCCACTGGCTAGCCAAAAACATTCAGTACTTC CASSSHWLAKNIQYF
TRBJ2-7 - few TRBV6-6 TGTGCCAGCAGTTACTCGAGTATCACGCAGGAGTACTTC CASSYSSITQEYF
TRBJ2-1 - - TRBV7-2 TGTGCCAGCAGCCCCCGGAGGCTAGGAACCAATGAGCAGTTCTTC CASSPRRLGTNEQFF
TRBJ2-5 - - TRBV29-1 TGCAGCGTCGGGAACCCTCAGGAGACCCAGTACTTC CSVGNPQETQYF
TRBJ2-1 - - TRBV5-1 TGCGCCAGCAGCATAGGAGATGGGATATTCTTCAATGAGCAGTTCTTC CASSIGDGIFFNEQFF
TRBJ2-3 - - TRBV4-1 TGCGCCAGCAGCCCCTGGAGCGGTTCCACAGATACGCAGTATTTT CASSPWSGSTDTQYF
TRBJ1-2 - - TRBV29-1 TGCAGCGTCTCAGGGGAAAACTATGGCTACACCTTC CSVSGENYGYTF
TRBJ1-2 TRBD1 few TRBV29-1 TGCAGCGTGACCGGGACAGAAGGCTACACCTTC CSVTGTEGYTF
TRBJ2-1 - once TRBV20-1 TGCAGTGCTAGAGTACCGGGAGTGAATGAGCAGTTCTTC CSARVPGVNEQFF
TRBJ2-2 TRBD1 few TRBV15 TGTGCCACCAGCAGAGACCACCCCTGGACAGGGACGGGCGGGGAGCTGTTTTTT CATSRDHPWTGTGGELFF
TRBJ1-4 TRBD1 - TRBV2 TGTGCCAGCAGTGTCAGGGGGACTGAAAAACTGTTTTTT CASSVRGTEKLFF
TRBJ2-2 TRBD1 - TRBV14 TGTGCCAGCAGCCGACAGGGACCCGGGGAGCTGTTTTTT CASSRQGPGELFF
TRBJ2-3 - many TRBV12-3/TRBV12-4 TGTGCCAGCAGTTGGGGCAGCACAGATACGCAGTATTTT CASSWGSTDTQYF
TRBJ2-7 - - TRBV13 TGTGCCAGCAGCTTAGAACTGGGTTCGGAGGAGCAGTACTTC CASSLELGSEEQYF
TRBJ2-1 - - TRBV20-1 TGCAGTGCTAGAGATCTCGGCAGCTACAATGAGCAGTTCTTC CSARDLGSYNEQFF
TRBJ2-7 TRBD2 - TRBV7-2 TGTGCCAGCAGCTTAGCGGCCACTAGCGGACTCTACGAGCAGTACTTC CASSLAATSGLYEQYF
TRBJ2-5 - - TRBV5-6 TGTGCCAGCAGCTTGGAGGACTCACGTCATGGGGAGACCCAGTACTTC CASSLEDSRHGETQYF
TRBJ2-1 TRBD2 few TRBV27 TGTGCCAGCAGCCCATTCGCGGGGACTAGGGGCAATGAGCAGTTCTTC CASSPFAGTRGNEQFF
TRBJ2-5 - - TRBV7-2 TGTGCCAGCAGCCCCCGACAGTTACGAGAGACCCAGTACTTC CASSPRQLRETQYF
TRBJ2-7 - few TRBV20-1 TGCAGTGTCCGTGGGGGGGCGAACTCCTACGAGCAGTACTTC CSVRGGANSYEQYF
TRBJ2-3 - few TRBV18 TGTGCCAGCTCACCCGGGCAGACGGCCACAGATACGCAGTATTTT CASSPGQTATDTQYF
TRBJ2-5 TRBD1 - TRBV27 TGTGCCAACCGGAGGACAGGTGACGGAAAGACCCAGTACTTC CANRRTGDGKTQYF
TRBJ1-6 - - TRBV28 TGTGCCAGCAGTTTACCTCATAATTCACCCCTCCACTTT CASSLPHNSPLHF
TRBJ2-7 TRBD2 - TRBV5-1 TGCGCCAGCAGCTTGGCCGGGACTAGCGGGAGACCTCCCTACGAGCAGTACTTC CASSLAGTSGRPPYEQYF
TRBJ2-7 TRBD2 - TRBV29-1 TGCAGCGCTGGGACTATCCTCAATGAGCAGTACTTC CSAGTILNEQYF
TRBJ1-4 - - TRBV18 TGCGCCAGCTCCTCCTCCTCCGGTGAAAAACTGTTTTTT CASSSSSGEKLFF
TRBJ2-5 - - TRBV28 TGTGCCAGCAGTTTATGGGACCAGTATAGTCAAGAGACCCAGTACTTC CASSLWDQYSQETQYF